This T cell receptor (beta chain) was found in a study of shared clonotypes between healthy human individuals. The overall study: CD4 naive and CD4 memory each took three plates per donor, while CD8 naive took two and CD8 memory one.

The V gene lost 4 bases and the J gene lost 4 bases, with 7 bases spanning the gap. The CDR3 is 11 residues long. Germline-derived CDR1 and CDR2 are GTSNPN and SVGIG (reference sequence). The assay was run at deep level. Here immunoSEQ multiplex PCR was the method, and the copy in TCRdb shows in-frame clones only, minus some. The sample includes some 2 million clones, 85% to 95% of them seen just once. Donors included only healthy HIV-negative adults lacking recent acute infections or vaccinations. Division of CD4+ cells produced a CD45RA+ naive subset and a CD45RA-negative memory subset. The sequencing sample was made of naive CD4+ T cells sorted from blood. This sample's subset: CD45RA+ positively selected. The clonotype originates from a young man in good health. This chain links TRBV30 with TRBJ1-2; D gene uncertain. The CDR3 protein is CAWKEFYGYTF. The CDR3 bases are TGTGCCTGGAAGGAGTTCTATGGCTACACCTTC. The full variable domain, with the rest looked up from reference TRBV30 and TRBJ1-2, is SQTIHQWPATLVQPVGSPLSLECTVEGTSNPNLYWYRQAAGRGLQLLFYSVGIGQISSEVPQNLSASRPQDRQFILSSKKLLLSDSGFYLCAWKEFYGYTFGSGTRLTVV.